This TCR beta chain comes out of a study of blood T cell repertoires in COVID-19. As for the study in general: Specimens from acute and convalescent COVID-19 originated in the United States, Italy and Spain. T cells, B-cell-depleted T cells, or PBMCs supplied cDNA or gDNA.

Original processing methods: By means of reference gene primer amplification, nucleated cell counts were estimated. The table came from immunoSEQ multiplex PCR; TCRdb's copy has only in-frame clones and leaves some out. V and J calls and clone size are copied from that table; D and trimming were computed from the DNA. The data show around 140,000 clones, with over 75% seen just once and roughly 2.2% held by the top ten. With 11 bases removed from V and 8 bases from J, the gap between germline ends came to 18 bases. Germline CDR1 is MDHEN and CDR2 is SYDVKM. This CDR3 comprises 13 residues. The sample comprised peripheral blood. The receptor comes from a man in his 70s with active COVID-19. The chain has TRBV28 and TRBJ1-4; weak D call: TRBD1 (5 bases). The CDR3 nucleotides are TGTGCCGTCACGGGGGGGAAGGGCGAAAAACTGTTTTTT. Translated, it gives CAVTGGKGEKLFF.